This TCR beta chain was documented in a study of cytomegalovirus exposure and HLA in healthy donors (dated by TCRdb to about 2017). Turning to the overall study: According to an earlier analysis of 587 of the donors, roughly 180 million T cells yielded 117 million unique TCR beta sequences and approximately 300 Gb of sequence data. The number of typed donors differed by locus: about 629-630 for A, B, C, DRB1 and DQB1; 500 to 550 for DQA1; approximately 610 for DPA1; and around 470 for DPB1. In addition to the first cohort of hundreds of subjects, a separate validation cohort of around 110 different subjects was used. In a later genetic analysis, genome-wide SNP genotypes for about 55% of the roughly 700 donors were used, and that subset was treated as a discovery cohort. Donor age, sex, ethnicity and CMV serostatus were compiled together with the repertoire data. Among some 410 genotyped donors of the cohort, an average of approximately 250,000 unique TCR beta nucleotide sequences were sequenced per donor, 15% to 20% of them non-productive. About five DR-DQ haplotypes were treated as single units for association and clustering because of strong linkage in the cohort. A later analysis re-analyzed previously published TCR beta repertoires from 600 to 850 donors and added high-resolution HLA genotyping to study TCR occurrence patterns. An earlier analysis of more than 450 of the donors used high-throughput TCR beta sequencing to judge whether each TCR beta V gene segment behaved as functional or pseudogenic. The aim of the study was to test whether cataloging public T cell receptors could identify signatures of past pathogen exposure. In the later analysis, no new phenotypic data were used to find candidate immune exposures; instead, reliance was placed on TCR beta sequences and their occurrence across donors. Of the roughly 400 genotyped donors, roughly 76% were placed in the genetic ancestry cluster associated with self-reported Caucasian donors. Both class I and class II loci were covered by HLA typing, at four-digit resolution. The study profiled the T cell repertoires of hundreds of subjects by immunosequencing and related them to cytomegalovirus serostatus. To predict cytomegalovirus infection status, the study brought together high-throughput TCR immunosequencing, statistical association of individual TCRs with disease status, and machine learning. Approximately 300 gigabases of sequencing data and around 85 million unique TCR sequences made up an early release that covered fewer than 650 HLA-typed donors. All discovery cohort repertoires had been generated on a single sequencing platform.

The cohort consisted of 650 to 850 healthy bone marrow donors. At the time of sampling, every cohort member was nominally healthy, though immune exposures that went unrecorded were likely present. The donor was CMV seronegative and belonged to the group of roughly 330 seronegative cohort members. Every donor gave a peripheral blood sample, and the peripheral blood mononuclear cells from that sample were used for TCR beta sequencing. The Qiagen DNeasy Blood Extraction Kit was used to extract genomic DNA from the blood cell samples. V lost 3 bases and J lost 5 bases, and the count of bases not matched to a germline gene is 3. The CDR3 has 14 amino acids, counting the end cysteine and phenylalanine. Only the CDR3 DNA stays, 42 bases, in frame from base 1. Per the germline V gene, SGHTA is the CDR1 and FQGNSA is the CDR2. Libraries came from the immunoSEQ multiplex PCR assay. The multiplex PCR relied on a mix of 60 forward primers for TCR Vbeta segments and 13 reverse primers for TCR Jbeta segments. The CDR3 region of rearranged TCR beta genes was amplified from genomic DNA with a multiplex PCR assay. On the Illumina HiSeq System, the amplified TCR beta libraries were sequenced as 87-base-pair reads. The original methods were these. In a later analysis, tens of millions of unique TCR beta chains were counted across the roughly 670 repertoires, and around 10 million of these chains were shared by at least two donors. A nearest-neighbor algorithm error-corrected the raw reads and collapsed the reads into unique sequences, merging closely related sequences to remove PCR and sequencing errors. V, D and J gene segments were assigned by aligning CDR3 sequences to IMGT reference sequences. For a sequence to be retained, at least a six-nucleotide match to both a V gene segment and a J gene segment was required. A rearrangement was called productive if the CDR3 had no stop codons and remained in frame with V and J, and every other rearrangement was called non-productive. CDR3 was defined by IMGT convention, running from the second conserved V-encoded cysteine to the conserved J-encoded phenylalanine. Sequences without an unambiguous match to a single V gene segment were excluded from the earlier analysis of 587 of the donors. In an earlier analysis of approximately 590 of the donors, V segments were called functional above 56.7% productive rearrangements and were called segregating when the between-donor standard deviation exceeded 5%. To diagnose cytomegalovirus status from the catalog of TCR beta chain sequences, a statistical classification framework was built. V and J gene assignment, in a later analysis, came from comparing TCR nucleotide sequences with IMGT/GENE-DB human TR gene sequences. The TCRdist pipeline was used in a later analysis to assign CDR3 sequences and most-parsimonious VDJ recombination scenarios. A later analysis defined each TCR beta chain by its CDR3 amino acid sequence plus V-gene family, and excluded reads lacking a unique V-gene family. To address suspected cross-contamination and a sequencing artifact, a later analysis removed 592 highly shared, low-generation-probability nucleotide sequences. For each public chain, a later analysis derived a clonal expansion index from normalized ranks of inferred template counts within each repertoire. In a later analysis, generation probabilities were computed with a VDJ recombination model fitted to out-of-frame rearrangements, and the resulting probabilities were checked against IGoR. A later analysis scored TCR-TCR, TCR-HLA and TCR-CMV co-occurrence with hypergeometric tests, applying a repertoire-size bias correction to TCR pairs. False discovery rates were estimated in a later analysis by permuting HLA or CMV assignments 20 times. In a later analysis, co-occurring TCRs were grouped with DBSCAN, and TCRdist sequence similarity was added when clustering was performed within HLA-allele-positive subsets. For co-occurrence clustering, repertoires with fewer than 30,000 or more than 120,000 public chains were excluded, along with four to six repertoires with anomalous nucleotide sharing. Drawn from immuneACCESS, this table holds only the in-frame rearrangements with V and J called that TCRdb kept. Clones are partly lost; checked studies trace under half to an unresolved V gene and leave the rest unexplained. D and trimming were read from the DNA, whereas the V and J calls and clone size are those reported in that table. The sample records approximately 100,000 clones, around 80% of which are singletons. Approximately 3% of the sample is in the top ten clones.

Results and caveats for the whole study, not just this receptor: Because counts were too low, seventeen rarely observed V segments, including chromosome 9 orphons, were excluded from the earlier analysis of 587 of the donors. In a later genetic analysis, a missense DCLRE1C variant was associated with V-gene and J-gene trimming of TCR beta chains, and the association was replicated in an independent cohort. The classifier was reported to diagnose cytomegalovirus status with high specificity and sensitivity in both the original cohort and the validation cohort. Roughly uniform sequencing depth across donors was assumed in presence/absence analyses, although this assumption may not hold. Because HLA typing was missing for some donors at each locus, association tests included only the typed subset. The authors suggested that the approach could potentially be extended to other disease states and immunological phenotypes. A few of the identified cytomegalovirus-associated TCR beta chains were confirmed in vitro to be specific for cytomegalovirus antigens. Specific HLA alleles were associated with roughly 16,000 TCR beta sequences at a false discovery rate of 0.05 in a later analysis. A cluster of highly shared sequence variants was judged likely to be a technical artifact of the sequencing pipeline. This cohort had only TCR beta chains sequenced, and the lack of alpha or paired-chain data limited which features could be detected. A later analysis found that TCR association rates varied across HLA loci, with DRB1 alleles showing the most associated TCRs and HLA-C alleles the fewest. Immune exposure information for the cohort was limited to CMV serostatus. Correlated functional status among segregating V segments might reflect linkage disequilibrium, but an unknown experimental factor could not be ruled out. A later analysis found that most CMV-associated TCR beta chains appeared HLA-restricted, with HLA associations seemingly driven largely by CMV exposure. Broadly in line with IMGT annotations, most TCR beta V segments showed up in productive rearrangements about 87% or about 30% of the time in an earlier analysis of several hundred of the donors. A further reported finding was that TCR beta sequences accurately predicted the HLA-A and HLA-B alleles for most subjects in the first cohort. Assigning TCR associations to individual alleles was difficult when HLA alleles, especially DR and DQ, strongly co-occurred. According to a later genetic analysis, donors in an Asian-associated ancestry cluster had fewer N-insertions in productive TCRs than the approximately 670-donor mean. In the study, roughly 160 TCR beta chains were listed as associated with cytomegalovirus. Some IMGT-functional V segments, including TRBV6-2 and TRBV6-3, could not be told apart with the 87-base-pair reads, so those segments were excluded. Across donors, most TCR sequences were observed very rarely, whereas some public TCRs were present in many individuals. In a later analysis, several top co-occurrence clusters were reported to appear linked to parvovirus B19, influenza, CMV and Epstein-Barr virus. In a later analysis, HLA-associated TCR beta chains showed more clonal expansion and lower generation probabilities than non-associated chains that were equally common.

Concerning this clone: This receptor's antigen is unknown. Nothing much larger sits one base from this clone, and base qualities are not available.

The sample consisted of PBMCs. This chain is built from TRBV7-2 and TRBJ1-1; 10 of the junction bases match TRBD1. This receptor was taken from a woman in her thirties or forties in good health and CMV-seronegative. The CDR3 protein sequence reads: CASSFWGQGTEAFF. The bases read TGTGCCAGCAGCTTTTGGGGACAGGGGACTGAAGCTTTCTTT.